The 14 T cell receptor beta chains below were found in one sample sequenced in a study of CXCR3-negative and CXCR3-positive naive CD8 T cells. The authors made the TRB cDNA libraries by 5' RACE using UMI labels. TCRdb reprocessed the 5' RACE reads, with one entry per CDR3 protein and no DNA. This sample contains roughly 120,000 distinct CDR3 sequences. Their specific antigens are unknown. Whole-study findings and limits: Naive cells with CXCR3 showed TRB CDR3s that were more hydrophobic than those in CXCR3-negative naive cells.

Sequencing was done on a sample of naive CXCR3+ CD8+ T cells from blood. Noted subset: CD45RO-CCR7+CD27+CD95- naive CD8+ T cells expressing CXCR3 (TNR3+). The receptors were sampled from a human donor in good health. Some clones in this sample may be carry-over from other donors' samples.

This rearrangement joins TRBV9 to TRBJ2-2; TCRdb gives TRBD1 as the D gene, but with no DNA this cannot be confirmed. CDR1 is SGDLS and CDR2 is YYNGEE in the germline V gene. This CDR3 contains 15 residues. CDR3 protein: CASSTRTANTGELFF.

The chain carries TRBV28 and TRBJ2-7; TCRdb outputs TRBD1, but without DNA this stays unchecked. Germline V gene data show CDR1 as MDHEN and CDR2 as SYDVKM. CDR3 length equals 15 residues. CDR3 residues: CASSHKFTGSYEQYF. The whole variable domain, filled in from reference TRBV28 and TRBJ2-7, reads DVKVTQSSRYLVKRTGEKVFLECVQDMDHENMFWYRQDPGLGLRLIYFSYDVKMKEKGDIPEGYSVSREKKERFSLILESASTNQTSMYLCASSHKFTGSYEQYFGPGTRLTVT.

The chain combines TRBV4-1 with TRBJ2-1; the TCRdb call, TRBD2, lacks DNA for checking. Germline values: CDR1 MGHRA, CDR2 YSYEKL. The CDR3 is 16 residues long. The CDR3 region is CASSQGLAGLYNEQFF.

The chain uses TRBV6-4 and TRBJ2-1; TCRdb proposes TRBD2, but this gene call is untestable without DNA. The germline V gene has CDR1 MRHNA and CDR2 SNTAGT. This CDR3 region has 14 residues. The CDR3 sequence: CASSDSAGGNEQFF.

V and J are TRBV4-3 and TRBJ1-1; lacking DNA, the TRBD1 call made by TCRdb goes unchecked. Germline CDR1 LGHNA, CDR2 YSLEER. The CDR3 length is 13 residues. Here the CDR3 reads CASSQDRGAEAFF.

V and J are TRBV6-6 and TRBJ2-7. Germline lookup yields CDR1 MNHNY and CDR2 SVGAGI (reference sequence). There are 13 residues in the CDR3. The CDR3 loop is CATTWRNGDEQYF.

The chain employs TRBV27 and TRBJ2-7; the TCRdb D gene call, TRBD1, has no DNA to confirm it. The CDR3 has 14 residues. The germline V gene encodes CDR1 MNHEY and CDR2 SMNVEV (reference sequence). CDR3 region: CASRRGGSGYEQYF.

The chain is built from TRBV5-1 and TRBJ2-1; as DNA is missing, the TRBD1 call by TCRdb cannot be tested. Germline loops: CDR1 SGHRS, CDR2 YFSETQ. This CDR3 is 13 amino acids long. The CDR3 here is CASTDRDYNEQFF.

This chain joins TRBV12-3 or TRBV12-4 and TRBJ2-1; TCRdb indicates TRBD2, and absent DNA this call remains unverified. The CDR3 is 14 amino acids. This CDR3 is CASSLAGRYNEQFF.

The CDR3 loop is CASSEGRNGYTF. The chain couples TRBV10-2 to TRBJ1-2; absent DNA, TCRdb's TRBD1 call cannot be checked. CDR3 length: 12 amino acids. Germline loops: CDR1 WSHSY, CDR2 SAAADI.

This sequence joins TRBV7-8 and TRBJ1-1; the TCRdb D gene call, TRBD1, has no DNA to confirm it. The germline gives CDR1 SGHVS, CDR2 FQNEAQ. This CDR3 has 14 amino acids. The CDR3 protein is CASSLDRGNTEAFF.

J is TRBJ2-4 and V is TRBV28; the TRBD1 assignment by TCRdb is unverifiable without DNA. CDR1 and CDR2 (germline): MDHEN, SYDVKM. This CDR3 has 17 amino acids. The CDR3: CASSMGIDRGSKNIQYF.

The J gene is TRBJ1-1, the V gene TRBV9. The germline CDR1 and CDR2 sequences are SGDLS and YYNGEE. This CDR3 has 13 amino acids. Here the CDR3 reads CASSEGVGAEAFF.

The CDR3 reads CASAGYREVYEQYF. The chain joins TRBV11-2 to TRBJ2-7; the TCRdb D gene call, TRBD1, has no DNA to confirm it. The CDR3 covers 14 residues. CDR1 is SGHAT and CDR2 is FQNNGV in the germline V gene.